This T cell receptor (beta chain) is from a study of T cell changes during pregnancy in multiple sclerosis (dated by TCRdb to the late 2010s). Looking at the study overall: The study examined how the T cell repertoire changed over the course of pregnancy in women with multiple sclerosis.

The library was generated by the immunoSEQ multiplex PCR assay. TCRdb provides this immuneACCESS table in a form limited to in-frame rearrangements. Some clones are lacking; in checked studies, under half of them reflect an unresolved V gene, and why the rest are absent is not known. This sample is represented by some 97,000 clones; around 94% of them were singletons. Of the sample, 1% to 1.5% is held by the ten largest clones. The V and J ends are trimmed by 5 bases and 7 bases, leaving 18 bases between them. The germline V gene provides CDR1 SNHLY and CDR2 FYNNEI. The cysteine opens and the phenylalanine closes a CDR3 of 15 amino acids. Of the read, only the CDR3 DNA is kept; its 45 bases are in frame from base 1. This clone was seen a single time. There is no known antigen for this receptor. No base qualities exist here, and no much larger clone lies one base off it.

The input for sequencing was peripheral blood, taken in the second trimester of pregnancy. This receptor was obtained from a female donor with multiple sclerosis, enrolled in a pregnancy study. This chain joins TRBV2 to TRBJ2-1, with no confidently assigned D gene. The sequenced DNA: TGTGCCAGCAGTCTTGAAAACGTGGGCCAGAATGAGCAGTTCTTC. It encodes CASSLENVGQNEQFF.